Each of the 6 T cell receptor beta chains below was sequenced from the same sample in a study of blood T cell repertoires in COVID-19. Some clones are missing from TCRdb's copy, which holds only in-frame ones; the method was immunoSEQ multiplex PCR. The sample carries under 400,000 clones, about 90% recorded once. Sequences were obtained from PBMCs or T cells enriched from blood (not recorded which). The receptors derive from a man aged 40-55 years in a cohort exposed to, infected with or recovered from COVID-19 (not recorded which).

This clone was observed a few times. V gene TRBV6-5 combines with J gene TRBJ2-7, with 11 bases identical to TRBD2. Germline values: CDR1 MNHEY, CDR2 SVGAGI. The CDR3 has 15 residues. V was pared by 5 bases and J by 6 bases, with 9 bases of the junction left unmatched. The CDR3 nucleotides are TGTGCCAGCAGTATTAGCGGGAGGGCCGACCTCGAGCAGTACTTC. Translated: CASSISGRADLEQYF.

V gene TRBV30 combines with J gene TRBJ2-1; D gene ambiguous. The germline CDR1 and CDR2 sequences are GTSNPN and SVGIG (reference sequence). This CDR3 comprises 13 residues. V was shortened by 4 bases and J by 2 bases, with 9 bases between the two germline ends. CDR3 nucleotide sequence: TGTGCCTGGAATCCGGTACCCTACAATGAGCAGTTCTTC. Encoded protein: CAWNPVPYNEQFF. The variable domain in full, with the rest retrieved from reference TRBV30 and TRBJ2-1, is SQTIHQWPATLVQPVGSPLSLECTVEGTSNPNLYWYRQAAGRGLQLLFYSVGIGQISSEVPQNLSASRPQDRQFILSSKKLLLSDSGFYLCAWNPVPYNEQFFGPGTRLTVL.

Notes on this clone: This sample includes further DNA sequences coding for the same CDR3. The CDR3 is CASSPDSSYEQYF. The DNA of the CDR3 is TGTGCCAGCTCACCGGACTCCTCCTACGAGCAGTACTTC. This sequence joins TRBV18 and TRBJ2-7, with TRBD2 as a possible D gene (5 bases). The germline gives CDR1 KGHSH, CDR2 LQKENI. Trimming took off 3 bases at V and 0 bases at J, with 6 bases between the two ends. The length of the CDR3 is 13 residues.

The V and J genes are TRBV2 and TRBJ1-1, with 8 bases lining up with TRBD1. The CDR3 is 12 residues long. The V and J ends lost 6 bases and 3 bases, in that order; junction bases with no gene match: 0. The germline CDR1 and CDR2 sequences are SNHLY and FYNNEI. The DNA of the CDR3 is TGTGCCAGCAGGGGACAGGACACTGAAGCTTTCTTT. Its protein product is CASRGQDTEAFF.

The genes are TRBV5-4 and TRBJ2-7; 7 nucleotides agree with TRBD2. The CDR3 length is 15 residues. The V segment lost 0 bases and the J segment 6 bases; nucleotides outside the gene matches: 9. The germline CDR1 and CDR2 sequences are SGHNT and YYREEE (reference sequence). Written as DNA, the CDR3 is TGTGCCAGCAGCTTGGGGAGCGGGACCCCCCTCGAGCAGTACTTC. Translated: CASSLGSGTPLEQYF.

The V call is TRBV25-1, the J call TRBJ1-6, with D perhaps TRBD1 (6 bases). The V gene lost 3 bases and the J gene lost 9 bases, with 18 bases spanning the gap. CDR3 size: 16 residues. Germline V gene lookup returns CDR1 MGHDK and CDR2 SYGVNS. The CDR3 sequence is CASSDPGHRLGSPLHF. In nucleotides, the CDR3 is TGTGCCAGCAGTGATCCGGGACATCGGCTGGGTTCACCCCTCCACTTT.